Shown below are 10 T cell receptor beta chains from a single sample sequenced in a study of type 1 regulatory T cells. These receptors lack a known antigen. MiXCR, applied by TCRdb to the reads, yields one record per CDR3 protein. The sample has fewer than 25,000 distinct CDR3 sequences; roughly 72% are singletons. The sample taken for sequencing was cultured T cells, either the whole culture or a sorted T cell fraction (not recorded which). The subset is: Tr1-enriched cell product generated in vitro against host alloantigens. The origin of the receptors is a human donor in good health.

This clonotype counts as medium-sized. This chain connects TRBV12-3 or TRBV12-4 to TRBJ1-6; 11 bases are a match to TRBD1. V was clipped by 8 bases and J by 2 bases; unmatched bases: 8. The CDR3 extends over 17 amino acids. As DNA, the CDR3 is TGTGCCAGCTATCTTCGGACAGGGGGCGCCTATAATTCACCCCTCCACTTT. Translated, it gives CASYLRTGGAYNSPLHF.

This chain connects TRBV7-2 to TRBJ1-2, with no clear D. Germline assignment: CDR1 SGHTA and CDR2 FQGNSA. This CDR3 has 12 residues. Trimming left V 5 bases short and J 7 bases short, with 11 bases between. The CDR3 loop is CASSPEAFGYTF. The CDR3 DNA is TGTGCCAGCAGCCCGGAGGCCTTTGGCTACACCTTC.

The rearrangement joins TRBV20-1 to TRBJ2-7; D tentatively reads TRBD1 or TRBD2 (5 bases each). The germline V and J ends were trimmed by 3 bases and 3 bases, with 12 bases remaining between them. CDR3 length equals 13 residues. Germline V gene sequence: CDR1 DFQATT, CDR2 SNEGSKA (reference sequence). This CDR3 is CSASSGRNYEQYF. DNA for the CDR3: TGCAGTGCTAGTTCGGGGCGCAACTACGAGCAGTACTTC.

This rearrangement joins TRBV10-3 to TRBJ2-3; TRBD2 is a possible D gene (7 bases). This CDR3 contains 15 residues. The V gene's germline CDR1 is ENHRY and CDR2 SYGVKD. Trimming removed 2 bases at V and 2 bases at J, with 11 bases between. CDR3 protein: CAISERRGATDTQYF. The CDR3 DNA reads TGTGCCATCAGTGAGCGTCGGGGGGCCACAGATACGCAGTATTTT.

J is TRBJ2-1 and V is TRBV3-1; TRBD1 might be the D (6 bases). CDR3 size: 12 residues. Germline assignment: CDR1 LGHDT and CDR2 YNNKEL (reference sequence). Trimming took off 2 bases at V and 9 bases at J, with 8 bases between the two ends. The CDR3 spells CASSQTRGEQFF. CDR3 sequence (DNA): TGTGCCAGCAGCCAAACCAGGGGTGAGCAGTTCTTC.

The chain employs TRBV5-1 and TRBJ1-4; TRBD1 is a possible D gene (5 bases). The CDR3 is 16 amino acids. The germline gives CDR1 SGHRS, CDR2 YFSETQ. Trimming shortened V by 3 bases and J by 4 bases, and 16 bases separated the two germline ends. The CDR3: CASSSGRTTNNEKLFF. The CDR3 DNA reads as TGCGCCAGCAGCTCGGGACGTACAACTAATAATGAAAAACTGTTTTTT.

This clonotype was recorded a few times. The chain has TRBV2 and TRBJ1-5; D gene unclear. CDR1 SNHLY and CDR2 FYNNEI come from the germline V gene. Trimming pared 3 bases from V and 1 base from J, leaving 10 bases between. The CDR3 is 15 residues long. As DNA, the CDR3 is TGTGCCAGCAGTGATAAGGGCTTGAGCAATCAGCCCCAGCATTTT. It is translated as CASSDKGLSNQPQHF.

This clonotype was counted once. The rearrangement uses TRBV12-5 and TRBJ2-5; TRBD2 matches 12 bases. This CDR3 is built from 16 residues. Germline CDR1 and CDR2: LGHNT and FRNRAP. The trim removed 2 bases at V and 2 bases at J, leaving 3 bases unmatched. The CDR3, as DNA: TGTGCTAGTGGTTTGTATCTAGCGGGGGGGCAAGAGACCCAGTACTTC. Translating it yields CASGLYLAGGQETQYF.

This clonotype was found a few times. This chain links TRBV7-7 with TRBJ1-2; no firm D call. The CDR3 contains 14 residues. Deletions cut 5 bases from V and 3 bases from J, with 13 bases between. CDR1 is SSHAT and CDR2 is FNYEAQ in the germline V gene (reference sequence). The CDR3 coding sequence is TGTGCCAGCAGCCCGCCCTGGGCCCACTATGGCTACACCTTC. The encoded protein is CASSPPWAHYGYTF.

J is TRBJ1-4 and V is TRBV5-1, with D possibly TRBD1 on 6 matching bases. The CDR3 covers 15 residues. V was shortened by 6 bases and J by 7 bases, with 19 bases between the two germline ends. Germline assignment: CDR1 SGHRS and CDR2 YFSETQ. CDR3 protein: CASNPREGGGEKLFF. In nucleotides, the CDR3 is TGCGCCAGCAACCCCCGGGAGGGGGGCGGTGAAAAACTGTTTTTT.